This T cell receptor beta chain is from a study of monozygotic twins with inflammatory bowel disease. Findings of the study overall: In the analysis, different T cell subtypes could not be told apart.

Via template switching, UMIs carrying a 6-nucleotide sample barcode were introduced. With roughly 17 and 9 cycles respectively, two nested PCRs were carried out on TCRalpha and TCRbeta cDNA. TCRdb reprocessed the 5' RACE reads, with one entry per CDR3 protein and no DNA. This sample's table has 400,000 to 500,000 distinct CDR3 sequences. A word on this clonotype: Its antigen is currently unknown.

This TCR was recovered from a human donor with ulcerative colitis or Crohn's disease, or a healthy co-twin of an affected twin (not recorded which). The sample consisted of blood.

The CDR3: CASSDRPYGYTF. The V gene is TRBV6-2 or TRBV6-3, the J gene TRBJ1-2; TCRdb indicates TRBD1, and absent DNA this call remains unverified. Germline loops: CDR1 MNHEY, CDR2 SVGEGT. There are 12 residues in the CDR3.